This record covers a single T cell receptor beta chain. What this receptor recognizes is not known. No quality values exist for individual bases; no much larger clone is one base distant. CD8 naive samples were CD45RO-negative cells positively selected for CCR7, giving a CD45RA+CCR7+ population that excluded TemRA cells. Donors were healthy HIV-negative adults with no recently reported acute infections or vaccinations. Every donor was a Caucasian adult residing in Nashville, Tennessee, USA. Blood was collected by leukapheresis, and PBMCs were isolated by Ficoll-Histopaque density gradient centrifugation and then cryopreserved in liquid nitrogen vapor phase. Purity and quantity of every magnetically sorted T cell population were checked by analytical flow cytometry. From each sorted fraction, genomic DNA was isolated and quantified by UV absorbance on a Nanodrop 2000c. This specimen belongs to a study of shared clonotypes between healthy human individuals (dated by TCRdb to about 2020). Background on the whole study: A couple of women and a few men aged 18 to 49 years were included in the cohort. For each donor, CD4 naive and CD4 memory were each run on three plates, CD8 naive on two plates, and CD8 memory on one plate. Different laboratories and diverse techniques were used to prepare libraries and sequence TCR repertoires, to increase sequencing depth and limit assay-specific biases. The study deeply sequenced blood TCR repertoires of five healthy adults to estimate repertoire size and the extent of clonotype sharing between individuals. Each donor's leukapheresis produced roughly between about 0.8 and 8.9 billion PBMCs.

Cut back by 8 bases and 5 bases, the V and J ends lie 19 bases apart. The germline V gene supplies CDR1 SGHAT and CDR2 FQNNGV. From the cysteine up to the phenylalanine, the CDR3 has a length of 15 residues. The CDR3 DNA has 45 bases and is translated from base 1. Using the deep immunoSEQ assay, multiplex PCR amplified TCR CDR3 regions from genomic DNA. Extracted genomic DNA from each cell subset was spread evenly across all wells of several immunoSEQ 96-well plates, with each plate serving as a replicate. Each replicate PCR for sorted subsets received roughly 200 ng genomic DNA, equal to around 32,000 T cell genomes. Purified libraries were measured with a Qubit 3.0 fluorometer, size-checked on a Bioanalyzer 2100, and measured again with the KAPA Library Quantification kit. A separate single-read 150-cycle Illumina NextSeq 550 flow cell was used to sequence each immunoSEQ 96-well plate. The study's own analysis went as follows. Because only junctional sequences without quality scores were contained in the immunoSEQ output, filtering matching that applied to full-length reads could not be performed. Sequences were annotated with PyIR, a Python wrapper for IgBLAST v1.9, using IMGT germline references to assign V/J genes and CDR3. Reads were removed for weak V/J assignments (E-value above 1e-6), missing CDR3, stop codons, out-of-frame junctions, or ambiguous translated residues. A V3J clonotype was defined by an identical inferred V gene, J gene, and CDR3 amino acid sequence. Percentage overlap between repertoires was calculated by dividing the number of shared unique clonotypes by the size of the smaller repertoire. Richness of each repertoire was evaluated using RTK rarefaction, the Chao1 estimator, and Recon v2.1 estimates of unobserved clonotypes. Generation probabilities for all TCRbeta clonotypes obtained by the gDNA method from four donors were computed using OLGA. Not all clones reach the TCRdb copy of this immuneACCESS table, which keeps in-frame sequences only. Checked studies attribute under half of the gap to unresolved V genes and leave the rest unexplained. V and J calls and clone size are as listed in that table; D and trimming were resolved from the DNA. The sample data list more than 2 million clones, and around 93% of these were observed just once. The leading ten clones occupy over 1.5% of the sample.

Overall results and qualifications from the work: Approximately 4.8% of naive CD4, more than 3% of naive CD8, 2.3% of memory CD4, and approximately 0.39% of memory CD8 clonotypes were shared across several donors. Naive subsets generally had larger estimated clonotype richness than memory subsets. Sampling was limited to blood, and TCR repertoires in tissue likely differ from TCR repertoires in blood. Higher generation probabilities were observed for clonotypes shared by all four sorted-subset donors than for non-shared clonotypes. The small number of donors limited the genetic and exposure-history diversity represented. Pairwise subsampling led to the expectation that sequencing depth would affect the degree of clonotype sharing among donors. Rarefaction of sorted-subset datasets indicated incomplete sequencing despite the large sequencing depth.

Rearrangement joined TRBV11-2 to TRBJ2-1, with a tentative D gene TRBD2 over 5 matching bases. The receptor was isolated from a man aged 18-30 years in good health. Some clones in this sample may be carry-over from other donors' samples. Material: naive CD8+ T cells from PBMCs. The cell subset or site label on this specimen signifies: CD45RA+CCR7+. The CDR3 region has the sequence CASRSRETGNNEQFF. The DNA is as follows: TGTGCCAGCCGATCGAGGGAGACGGGGAACAATGAGCAGTTCTTC.